This TCR beta chain stems from a study of T cell responses to AZD1222 COVID-19 vaccine. Across the study: Second-dose schedules of about 4 or about 12 weeks were combined. Study-wide points: Donors were mostly white British, more females; clonal diversity possibly underestimated. Recipients of two AZD1222 doses showed rising Spike-specific TCR breadth and depth.

Profiling relied on immunoSEQ multiplex PCR, and the TCRdb table lists in-frame clones only, not all of them. The table has around 79,000 clones, approximately 90% seen once. Notes on this clone: Its antigen remains unidentified.

The germline V gene has CDR1 ENHRY and CDR2 SYGVKD. This CDR3 spans 15 amino acids. Trimming at V came to 4 bases and at J to 4 bases, leaving 2 bases not matched to a gene. This receptor was identified in an adult in good health. The chain recombines TRBV10-3 with TRBJ2-2; 11 nucleotides line up with TRBD2. The material was peripheral blood, obtained on day 0 of AZD1222 vaccination. CDR3 DNA: TGTGCCATCAGTGCTACTAGCGGGAGCACCGGGGAGCTGTTTTTT. This sequence encodes CAISATSGSTGELFF.